This TCR beta chain emerged from a study of blood T cell repertoires in COVID-19. Method: immunoSEQ multiplex PCR; TCRdb's copy keeps in-frame clones and lacks some. The sample lists tens of thousands of clones; around 65% were seen once. Germline values: CDR1 LNHDA, CDR2 SQIVND (reference sequence). The CDR3 is 16 residues long. V was pared by 3 bases and J by 4 bases, with 5 bases of the junction left unmatched. The source is a woman between 65 and 79 years old with acute or convalescent COVID-19. The sequenced sample was peripheral blood. V usage is TRBV19 and J usage is TRBJ2-1; 11 nucleotides match TRBD2. The CDR3 coding sequence is TGTGCCAGTAGTATCGCCGGGACTAGCGGATACAATGAGCAGTTCTTC. Its translation is CASSIAGTSGYNEQFF.